This is a list of T cell receptor beta chains from one sample in a study of blood T cell repertoires in COVID-19. Assay used: immunoSEQ multiplex PCR; TCRdb lists only in-frame clones, some missing. The profile shows a few hundred thousand clones, around 87% of them singletons. Material for sequencing was peripheral blood. These receptors were taken from a woman aged 50 to 65 who had recovered from COVID-19. The CDR3 runs from the conserved cysteine through the conserved F or W. D genes are given only for firm matches. Rows give clone size only sometimes, using once, few, many, or a class for an expanded clone.

few,TRBJ1-2,.,15,TRBV29-1,TGCAGCGTTGACAGGGGTGGACCAACTAACTATGGCTACACCTTC,CSVDRGGPTNYGYTF
.,TRBJ2-5,TRBD1,14,TRBV15,TGTGCCACCAGCAGAGCAGGGGGCAGGGAGACCCAGTACTTC,CATSRAGGRETQYF
.,TRBJ1-4,.,16,TRBV7-6,TGTGCCAGCAGCTTATCTTACGGCAGGGTGAATGAAAAACTGTTTTTT,CASSLSYGRVNEKLFF
few,TRBJ1-3,.,13,TRBV29-1,TGCAGCGTTGAAGTACAGGACGGAAACACCATATATTTT,CSVEVQDGNTIYF
.,TRBJ1-2,.,15,TRBV7-9,TGTGCCAGCAGCTTAGGTGGCCATGAATACTATGGCTACACCTTC,CASSLGGHEYYGYTF
few,TRBJ1-2,.,15,TRBV5-1,TGCGCCAGCAGCTCAGCACACAGGGACCGCTATGGCTACACCTTC,CASSSAHRDRYGYTF
.,TRBJ2-1,.,13,TRBV30,TGTGCCTGGAGTGTAAAGGGGCGGAATGAGCAGTTCTTC,CAWSVKGRNEQFF
.,TRBJ1-1,.,14,TRBV27,TGTGCCAGCAGTTTATTAGGGGAAGGAGCTGAAGCTTTCTTT,CASSLLGEGAEAFF
.,TRBJ1-5,TRBD1,16,TRBV4-3,TGCGCCAGCAGCCAGGGATCGGTGACAGGGGGTCAGCCCCAGCATTTT,CASSQGSVTGGQPQHF
.,TRBJ1-5,TRBD1,14,TRBV27,TGTGCCAGCAGTCTGAACAGGGGTAATCAGCCCCAGCATTTT,CASSLNRGNQPQHF
.,TRBJ1-1,.,17,TRBV5-1,TGCGCCAGCAGCCCCAATCCGCCAGGTGGATATAACACTGAAGCTTTCTTT,CASSPNPPGGYNTEAFF
.,TRBJ1-5,.,14,TRBV6-5,TGTGCCAGCACCCCAGCTGGGGGGTATCAGCCCCAGCATTTT,CASTPAGGYQPQHF
.,TRBJ1-5,TRBD1,20,TRBV6-9,TGTGCCAGCAGTTATCCAAATCCGGGACAGGGATGTAAAAGGGATCAGCCCCAGCATTTT,CASSYPNPGQGCKRDQPQHF
.,TRBJ1-1,TRBD1,16,TRBV4-3,TGCGCCAGCAGCCAGGCTAGGGGGGACAGGCATCCTGAAGCTTTCTTT,CASSQARGDRHPEAFF